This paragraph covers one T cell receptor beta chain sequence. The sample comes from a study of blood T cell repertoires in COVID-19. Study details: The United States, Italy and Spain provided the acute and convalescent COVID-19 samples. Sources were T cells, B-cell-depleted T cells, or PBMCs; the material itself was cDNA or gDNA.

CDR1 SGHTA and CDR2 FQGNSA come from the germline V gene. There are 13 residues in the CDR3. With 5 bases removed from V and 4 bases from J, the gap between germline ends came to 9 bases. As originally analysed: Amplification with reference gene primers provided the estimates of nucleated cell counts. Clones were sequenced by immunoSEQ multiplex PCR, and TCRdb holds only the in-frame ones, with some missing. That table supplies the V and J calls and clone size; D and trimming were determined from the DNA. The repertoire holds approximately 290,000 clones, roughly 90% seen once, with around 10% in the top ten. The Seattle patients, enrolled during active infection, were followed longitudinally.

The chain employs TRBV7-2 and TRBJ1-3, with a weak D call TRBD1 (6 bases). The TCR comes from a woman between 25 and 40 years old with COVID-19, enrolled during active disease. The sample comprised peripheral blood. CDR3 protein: CASSLDRGNTIYF. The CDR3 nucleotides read TGTGCCAGCAGCCTCGACAGGGGAAACACCATATATTTT.